The clone carrying this T cell receptor (beta chain) has only a few counts. The antigen remains unidentified. This entry is derived from a study of shared clonotypes between healthy human individuals. Study results and limitations: Larger estimated richness was generally seen in naive subsets than in memory subsets.

The V and J ends lost 2 bases and 9 bases respectively, with 17 bases between them. CDR3 size: 15 residues. CDR1 MNHNY and CDR2 SVGAGI come from the germline V gene (reference sequence). The assay was run at deep level. Each cell subset's genomic DNA was divided evenly among several immunoSEQ plates. Original data processing: Junction-only immunoSEQ data arrived without quality scores, meaning filtering differed. Profiled with immunoSEQ multiplex PCR; TCRdb holds only in-frame clones, not every one. The V and J calls and the clone size are those of that table, but D and trimming were determined from the DNA. Among about a million clones listed, 70% to 80% were seen once.

Input material: memory CD4+ T cells from PBMCs. Described subset: CD45RA-negative fraction. The chain has TRBV6-6 and TRBJ2-1; D possibly corresponds to TRBD2 (6 bases). The clonotype was recovered from a man aged 18-30 years in good health. Some clones in this sample may be carry-over from other donors' samples. The chain's CDR3 is CASSYTGQLGGEQFF. CDR3 bases: TGTGCCAGCAGTTACACGGGGCAGCTCGGGGGTGAGCAGTTCTTC.